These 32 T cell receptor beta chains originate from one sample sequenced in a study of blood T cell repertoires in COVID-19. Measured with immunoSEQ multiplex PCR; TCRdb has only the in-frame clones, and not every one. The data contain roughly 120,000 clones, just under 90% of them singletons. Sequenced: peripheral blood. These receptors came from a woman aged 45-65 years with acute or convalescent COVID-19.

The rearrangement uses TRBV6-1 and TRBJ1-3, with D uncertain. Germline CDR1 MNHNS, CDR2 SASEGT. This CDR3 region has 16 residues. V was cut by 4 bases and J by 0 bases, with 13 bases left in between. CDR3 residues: CASSAPAGSSGNTIYF. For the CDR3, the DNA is TGTGCCAGCAGTGCCCCGGCGGGGAGCTCTGGAAACACCATATATTTT.

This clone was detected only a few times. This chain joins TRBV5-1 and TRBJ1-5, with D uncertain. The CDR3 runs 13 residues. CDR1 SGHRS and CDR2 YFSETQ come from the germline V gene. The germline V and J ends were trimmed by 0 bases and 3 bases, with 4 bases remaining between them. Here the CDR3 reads CASSLASNQPQHF. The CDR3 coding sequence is TGCGCCAGCAGCTTGGCGTCCAATCAGCCCCAGCATTTT.

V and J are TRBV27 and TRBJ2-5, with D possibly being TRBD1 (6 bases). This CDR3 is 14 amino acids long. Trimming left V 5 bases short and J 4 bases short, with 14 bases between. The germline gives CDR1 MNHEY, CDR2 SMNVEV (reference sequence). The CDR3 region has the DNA TGTGCCAGCAGTCCCACAGGGTTTGGAGAGACCCAGTACTTC. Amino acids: CASSPTGFGETQYF.

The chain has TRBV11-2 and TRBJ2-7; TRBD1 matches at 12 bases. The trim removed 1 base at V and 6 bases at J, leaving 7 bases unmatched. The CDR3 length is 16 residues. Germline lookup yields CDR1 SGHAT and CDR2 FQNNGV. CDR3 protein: CASSLASGTGGSEQYF. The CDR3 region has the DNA TGTGCCAGCAGCTTAGCCTCCGGGACAGGGGGCTCCGAGCAGTACTTC.

For the CDR3, the DNA is TGCGCCAGCAGCCAAGATATCCCGGGGGGGGGTTCTACAGGTGAGCAGTTCTTC. Its protein is CASSQDIPGGGSTGEQFF. The chain recombines TRBV4-1 with TRBJ2-1; TRBD2 matches 8 bases. Looked up from germline, CDR1 is MGHRA and CDR2 is YSYEKL. The CDR3 runs 18 residues. The J segment lost 9 bases and the V segment lost 0 bases, leaving 16 bases of the junction unmatched.

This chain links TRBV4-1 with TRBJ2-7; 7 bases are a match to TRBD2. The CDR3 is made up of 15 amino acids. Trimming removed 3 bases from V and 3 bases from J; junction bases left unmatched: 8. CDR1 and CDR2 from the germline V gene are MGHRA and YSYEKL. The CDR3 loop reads CASSHTGGIFYEQYF. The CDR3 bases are TGCGCCAGCAGCCATACCGGGGGGATATTCTACGAGCAGTACTTC.

The CDR3 DNA sequence: TGTGCCAGTAGTATTGGAGATTGGTACACAGATACGCAGTATTTT. Translating it yields CASSIGDWYTDTQYF. This rearrangement joins TRBV19 to TRBJ2-3; D is uncertain. V shed 3 bases and J shed 2 bases, with 12 bases lying between them. Germline-derived CDR1 and CDR2 are LNHDA and SQIVND (reference sequence). CDR3 size: 15 residues.

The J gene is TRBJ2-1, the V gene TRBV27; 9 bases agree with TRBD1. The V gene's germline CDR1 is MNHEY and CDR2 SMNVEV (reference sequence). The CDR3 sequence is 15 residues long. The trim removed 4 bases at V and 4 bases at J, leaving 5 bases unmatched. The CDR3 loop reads CASSSPGQGYNEQFF. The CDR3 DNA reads TGTGCCAGCAGTTCCCCGGGACAGGGATACAATGAGCAGTTCTTC.

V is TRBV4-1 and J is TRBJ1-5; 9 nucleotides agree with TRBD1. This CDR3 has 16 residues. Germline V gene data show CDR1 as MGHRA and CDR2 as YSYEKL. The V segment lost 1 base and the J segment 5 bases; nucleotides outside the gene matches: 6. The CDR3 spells CASSQGSGTGYQPQHF. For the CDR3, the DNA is TGCGCCAGCAGCCAAGGGAGTGGGACAGGGTATCAGCCCCAGCATTTT.

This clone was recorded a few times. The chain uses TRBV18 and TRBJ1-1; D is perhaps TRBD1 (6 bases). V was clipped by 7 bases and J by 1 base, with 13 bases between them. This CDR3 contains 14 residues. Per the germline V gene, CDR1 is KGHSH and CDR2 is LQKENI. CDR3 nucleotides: TGTGCCAGCTTGCCGGGACAACAGAACACTGAAGCTTTCTTT. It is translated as CASLPGQQNTEAFF. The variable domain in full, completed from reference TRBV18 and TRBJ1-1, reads NAGVMQNPRHLVRRRGQEARLRCSPMKGHSHVYWYRQLPEEGLKFMVYLQKENIIDESGMPKERFSAEFPKEGPSILRIQQVVRGDSAAYFCASLPGQQNTEAFFGQGTRLTVV.

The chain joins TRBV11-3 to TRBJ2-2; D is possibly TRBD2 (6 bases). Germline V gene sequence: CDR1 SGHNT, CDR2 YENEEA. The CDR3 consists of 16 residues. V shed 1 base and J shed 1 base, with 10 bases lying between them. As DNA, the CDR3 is TGTGCCAGCAGCTTAGTCCGGGGGTGGAACACCGGGGAGCTGTTTTTT. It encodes CASSLVRGWNTGELFF. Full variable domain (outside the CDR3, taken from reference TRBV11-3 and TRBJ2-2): EAGVVQSPRYKIIEKKQPVAFWCNPISGHNTLYWYLQNLGQGPELLIRYENEEAVDDSQLPKDRFSAERLKGVDSTLKIQPAELGDSAVYLCASSLVRGWNTGELFFGEGSRLTVL.

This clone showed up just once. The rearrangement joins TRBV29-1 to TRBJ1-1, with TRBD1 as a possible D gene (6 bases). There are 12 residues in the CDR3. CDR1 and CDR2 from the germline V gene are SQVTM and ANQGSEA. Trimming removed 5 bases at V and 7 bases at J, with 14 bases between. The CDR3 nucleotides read TGCAGCGTTCTCAGGGACACGAGTGAAGCTTTCTTT. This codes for CSVLRDTSEAFF.

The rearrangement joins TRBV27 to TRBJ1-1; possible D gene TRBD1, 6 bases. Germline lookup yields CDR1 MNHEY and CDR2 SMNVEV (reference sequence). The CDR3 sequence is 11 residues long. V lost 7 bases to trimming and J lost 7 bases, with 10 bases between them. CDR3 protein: CASTGGLEAFF. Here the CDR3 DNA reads TGTGCCAGCACCGGGGGGCTTGAAGCTTTCTTT.

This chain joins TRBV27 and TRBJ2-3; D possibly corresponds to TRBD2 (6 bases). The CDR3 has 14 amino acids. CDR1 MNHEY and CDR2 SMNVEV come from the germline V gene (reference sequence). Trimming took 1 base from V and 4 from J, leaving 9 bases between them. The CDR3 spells CASSLWGRSDTQYF. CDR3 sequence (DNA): TGTGCCAGCAGTTTATGGGGGAGGTCAGATACGCAGTATTTT.

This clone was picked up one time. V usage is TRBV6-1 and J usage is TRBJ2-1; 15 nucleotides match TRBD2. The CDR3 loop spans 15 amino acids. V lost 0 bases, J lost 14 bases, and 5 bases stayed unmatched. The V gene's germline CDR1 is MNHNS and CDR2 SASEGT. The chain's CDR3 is CASSEAGLAGGSEFF. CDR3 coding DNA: TGTGCCAGCAGTGAAGCGGGACTAGCGGGGGGTTCGGAGTTCTTC.

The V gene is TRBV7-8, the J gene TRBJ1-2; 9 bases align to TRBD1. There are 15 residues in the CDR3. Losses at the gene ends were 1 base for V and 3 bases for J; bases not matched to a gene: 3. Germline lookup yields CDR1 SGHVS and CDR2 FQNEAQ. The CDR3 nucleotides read TGTGCCAGCAGCTTAGATACAGGGGGCGACTATGGCTACACCTTC. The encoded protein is CASSLDTGGDYGYTF.

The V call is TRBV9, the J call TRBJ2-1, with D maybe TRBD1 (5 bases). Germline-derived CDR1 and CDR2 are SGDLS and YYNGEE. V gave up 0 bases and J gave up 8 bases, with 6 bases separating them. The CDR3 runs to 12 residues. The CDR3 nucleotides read TGTGCCAGCAGCGTAGAGGGGTATGAGCAGTTCTTC. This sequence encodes CASSVEGYEQFF.

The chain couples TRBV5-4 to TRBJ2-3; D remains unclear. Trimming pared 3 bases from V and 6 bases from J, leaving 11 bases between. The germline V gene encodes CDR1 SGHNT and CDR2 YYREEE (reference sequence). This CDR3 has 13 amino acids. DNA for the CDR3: TGTGCCAGCAGCTCCACTGGTTTTGATACGCAGTATTTT. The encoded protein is CASSSTGFDTQYF. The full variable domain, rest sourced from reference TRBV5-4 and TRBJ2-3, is ETGVTQSPTHLIKTRGQQVTLRCSSQSGHNTVSWYQQALGQGPQFIFQYYREEENGRGNFPPRFSGLQFPNYSSELNVNALELDDSALYLCASSSTGFDTQYFGPGTRLTVL.

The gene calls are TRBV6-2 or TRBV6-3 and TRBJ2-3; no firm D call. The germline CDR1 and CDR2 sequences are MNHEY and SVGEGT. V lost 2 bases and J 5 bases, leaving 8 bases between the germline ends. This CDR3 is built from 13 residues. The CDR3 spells CASSYVSVDTQYF. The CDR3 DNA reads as TGTGCCAGCAGTTACGTGTCAGTAGATACGCAGTATTTT.

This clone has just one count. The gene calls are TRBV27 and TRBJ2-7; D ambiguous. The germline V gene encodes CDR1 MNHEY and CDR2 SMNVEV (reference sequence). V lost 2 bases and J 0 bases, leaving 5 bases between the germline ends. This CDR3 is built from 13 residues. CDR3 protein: CASSLLYSYEQYF. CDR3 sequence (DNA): TGTGCCAGCAGTTTACTTTACTCCTACGAGCAGTACTTC.

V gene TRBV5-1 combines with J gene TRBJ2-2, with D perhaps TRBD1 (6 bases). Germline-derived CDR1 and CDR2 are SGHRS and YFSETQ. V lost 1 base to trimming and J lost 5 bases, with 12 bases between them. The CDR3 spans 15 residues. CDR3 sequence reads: CASSLLGHLTGELFF. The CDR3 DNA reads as TGCGCCAGCAGCTTGTTGGGACACCTTACCGGGGAGCTGTTTTTT. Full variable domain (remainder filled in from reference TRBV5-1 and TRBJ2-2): KAGVTQTPRYLIKTRGQQVTLSCSPISGHRSVSWYQQTPGQGLQFLFEYFSETQRNKGNFPGRFSGRQFSNSRSEMNVSTLELGDSALYLCASSLLGHLTGELFFGEGSRLTVL.

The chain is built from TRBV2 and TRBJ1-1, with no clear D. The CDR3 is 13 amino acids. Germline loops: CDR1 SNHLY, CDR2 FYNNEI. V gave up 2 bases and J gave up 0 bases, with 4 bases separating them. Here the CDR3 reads CASSENMNTEAFF. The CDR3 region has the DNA TGTGCCAGCAGTGAAAACATGAACACTGAAGCTTTCTTT.

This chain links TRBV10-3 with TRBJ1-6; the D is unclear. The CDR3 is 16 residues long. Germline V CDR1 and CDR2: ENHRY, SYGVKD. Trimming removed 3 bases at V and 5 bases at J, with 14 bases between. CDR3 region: CAISDPSGGDNSPLHF. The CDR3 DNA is TGTGCCATCAGTGACCCTAGCGGAGGCGATAATTCACCCCTCCACTTT.

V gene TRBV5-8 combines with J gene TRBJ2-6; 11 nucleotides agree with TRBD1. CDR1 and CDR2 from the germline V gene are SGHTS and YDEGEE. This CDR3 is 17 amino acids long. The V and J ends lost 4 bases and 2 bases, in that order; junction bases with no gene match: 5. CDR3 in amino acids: CASSPGQGATGANVLTF. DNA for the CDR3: TGTGCCAGCAGCCCCGGACAGGGGGCAACTGGGGCCAACGTCCTGACTTTC.

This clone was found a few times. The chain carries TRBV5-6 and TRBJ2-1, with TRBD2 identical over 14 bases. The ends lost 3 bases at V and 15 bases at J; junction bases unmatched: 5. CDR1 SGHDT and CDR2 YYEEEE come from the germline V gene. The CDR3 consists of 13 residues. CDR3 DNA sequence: TGTGCCAGCAGCTGGACTAGCGGGGGGTGGTTGTTCTTC. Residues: CASSWTSGGWLFF.

CDR3 sequence (DNA): TGCGCCAGCAGCTTGGCCGGGACAGAGAACGAGCAGTACTTC. It yields the protein CASSLAGTENEQYF. J is TRBJ2-7 and V is TRBV5-1; TRBD1 matches 7 bases. The V and J ends lost 0 bases and 5 bases, in that order; junction bases with no gene match: 5. Per germline, CDR1 SGHRS and CDR2 YFSETQ. The CDR3 runs 14 residues.

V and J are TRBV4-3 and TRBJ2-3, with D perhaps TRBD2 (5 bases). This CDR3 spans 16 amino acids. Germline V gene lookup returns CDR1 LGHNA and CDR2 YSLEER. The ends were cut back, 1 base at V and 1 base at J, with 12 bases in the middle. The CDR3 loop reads CASSQGPGLGTDTQYF. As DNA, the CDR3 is TGCGCCAGCAGCCAAGGTCCGGGGTTGGGCACAGATACGCAGTATTTT.

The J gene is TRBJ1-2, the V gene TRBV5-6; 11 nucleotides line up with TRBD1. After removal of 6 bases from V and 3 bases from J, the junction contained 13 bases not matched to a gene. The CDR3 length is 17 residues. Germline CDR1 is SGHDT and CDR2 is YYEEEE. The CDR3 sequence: CASTYEMGQGGHYGYTF. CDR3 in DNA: TGTGCCAGCACGTATGAAATGGGACAGGGGGGACACTATGGCTACACCTTC.

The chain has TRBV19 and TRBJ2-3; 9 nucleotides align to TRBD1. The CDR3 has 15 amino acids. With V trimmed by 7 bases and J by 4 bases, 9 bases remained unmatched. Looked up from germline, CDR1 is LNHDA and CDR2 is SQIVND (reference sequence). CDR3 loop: CASKRGTGFPDTQYF. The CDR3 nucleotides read TGTGCCAGTAAGAGGGGGACAGGGTTCCCAGATACGCAGTATTTT.

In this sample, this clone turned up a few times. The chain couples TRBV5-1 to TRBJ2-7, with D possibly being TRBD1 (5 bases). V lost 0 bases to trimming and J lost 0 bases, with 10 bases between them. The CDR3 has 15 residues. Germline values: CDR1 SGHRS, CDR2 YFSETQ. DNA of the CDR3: TGCGCCAGCAGCTTGGATGCAGGGCACTCCTACGAGCAGTACTTC. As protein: CASSLDAGHSYEQYF.

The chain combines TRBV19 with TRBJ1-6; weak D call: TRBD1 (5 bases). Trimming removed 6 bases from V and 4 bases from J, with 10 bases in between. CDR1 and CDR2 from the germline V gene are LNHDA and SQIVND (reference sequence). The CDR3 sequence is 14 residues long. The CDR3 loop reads CASSPTAYNSPLHF. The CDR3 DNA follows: TGTGCCAGTAGCCCGACAGCGTATAATTCACCCCTCCACTTT.

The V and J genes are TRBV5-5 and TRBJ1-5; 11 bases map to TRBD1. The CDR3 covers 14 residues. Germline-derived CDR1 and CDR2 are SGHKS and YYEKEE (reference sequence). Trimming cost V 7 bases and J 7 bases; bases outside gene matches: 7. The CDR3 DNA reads TGTGCCAGCGGAGGGGGGACAGGGGGACAGCCCCAGCATTTT. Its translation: CASGGGTGGQPQHF.